The present T cell receptor (beta chain) was sequenced within a study of T cells in Graves' hyperthyroidism and ophthalmopathy. This clonotype has at least ten counts. RNA transcripts yielded amplified TCR beta CDR3 regions. When the TCR CDR3 underwent first-round RT-PCR, the HTBI primer set was used. TCRdb passed the multiplex PCR reads through MiXCR, listing each CDR3 protein once. The data contain about 620,000 distinct CDR3 sequences, around 15% of them singletons. The sample comprised blood. This receptor was obtained from a woman between 25 and 40 years old with Graves' hyperthyroidism.

In DNA form, the CDR3 reads TGTGCCAGCAGCTTAGGCAGGGGATTTAGCGATGAGCAGTTCTTC. Its translation is CASSLGRGFSDEQFF. V usage is TRBV13 and J usage is TRBJ2-1, with TRBD1 as a possible D gene (6 bases). CDR1 is PRHDT, CDR2 FYEKMQ, per germline (reference sequence). V dropped 0 bases and J dropped 8 bases, with 14 bases sitting between them. This CDR3 contains 15 residues.